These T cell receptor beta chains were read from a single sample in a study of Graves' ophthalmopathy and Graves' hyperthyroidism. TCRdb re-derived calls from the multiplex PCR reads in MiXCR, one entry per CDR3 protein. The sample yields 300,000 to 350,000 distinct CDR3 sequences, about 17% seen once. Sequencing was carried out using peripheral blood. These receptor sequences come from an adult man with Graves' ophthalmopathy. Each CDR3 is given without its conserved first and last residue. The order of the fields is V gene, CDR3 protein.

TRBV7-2 ASSVGQGQWTRVTKNTEAF
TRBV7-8 ASSPWDRTYEQY
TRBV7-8 ASSPTGGQSNQPQH
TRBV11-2 ASSLFTGQGAGTGELF
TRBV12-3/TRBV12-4 ASIRTGFPSGANVLT
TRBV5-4 ASSRGTVNSPLH
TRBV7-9 ASSLLEGGRQY
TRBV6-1 ASSGRAWEQY
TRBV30 AWRPTGTVGQPQH
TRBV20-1 SASGLAGVKGEQY
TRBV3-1 AAGWQETQY
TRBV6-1 ASSQHLNTEAF
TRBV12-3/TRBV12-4 ASSFFAGEQETQY
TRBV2 ASSVGTRGETQY
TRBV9 ASSGTGGRNTEAF
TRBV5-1 ASSPQTDNTGELF
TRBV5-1 ASSSRTENMNTEAF
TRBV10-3 AISPTGQSNYGYN
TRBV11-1 ASSFRTGQGALRNSPLH
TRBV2 ASSLQERGRQPQH
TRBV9 ASSVEGRASYEQY
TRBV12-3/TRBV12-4 ASSFGYEQY
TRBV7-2 ASSAGTISGVGD
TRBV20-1 SAGPTGLASETQY
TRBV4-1 ASSHNRGLDQY
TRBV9 ASSHRGGPTEAF
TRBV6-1 ASSEGLGGETQY
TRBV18 ASSPSLGNTIY
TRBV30 AWRALGSSGANVLT
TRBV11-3 ASSLGGAIKGYT
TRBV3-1 ASSQVRRGASYEQY
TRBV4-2 ASSPRTGSGRNTEAF
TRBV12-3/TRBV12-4 ASSLRGLQLY
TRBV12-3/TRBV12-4 ATQTSTAGELF
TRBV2 ASTKERGGSEQY
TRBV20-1 SARDLARGLNSPLH
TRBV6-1 ASSESAATVAKNIQY
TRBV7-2 ASSPSGFTGHIQY
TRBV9 ASSVNIGSTEAF
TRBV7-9 ASSQESNYEQY
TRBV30 AWSVNYNSPLH
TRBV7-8 ASSGGQMSLGNTIY
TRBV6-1 ASGAGGPGETQY
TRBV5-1 ASSWTDAYEQY
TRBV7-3 ASSLTGAELPGELF
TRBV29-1 SVVGGTSGRALETQY
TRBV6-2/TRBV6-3 ASSLGERGNSNQPQH
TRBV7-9 ASSSPGRNYGQY
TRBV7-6 ASSFPVQVYGYT
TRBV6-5 ASSYSPLGETQETQY
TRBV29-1 SVAPGQGRGYT
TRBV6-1 ASRARERTYNEQF
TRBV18 ASSPRSAGPLETQY
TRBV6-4 ASSSDRVTDEQY